The entry below describes one T cell receptor beta chain. Its cognate antigen is unknown. The entry originates in a study of monozygotic twins with inflammatory bowel disease. Regarding the study as a whole: T cell subtypes were not distinguishable in this analysis. Perhaps reflecting limited power, concordant and discordant twins did not differ in repertoire similarity.

The CDR3 totals 13 residues. Germline CDR1 and CDR2: SEHNR and FQNEAQ (reference sequence). Through template switching, UMIs that included a 6-nucleotide sample barcode were added. TCRdb reprocessed the 5' RACE reads and stores each CDR3 protein as one record, lacking DNA. The sample holds 300,000 to 350,000 distinct CDR3 sequences. The origin of this receptor is a human donor with ulcerative colitis or Crohn's disease, or a healthy co-twin of an affected twin (not recorded which). J is TRBJ2-7 and V is TRBV7-9. Sequencing was done on a sample of blood. The CDR3 sequence is CASSDESDYEQYF.